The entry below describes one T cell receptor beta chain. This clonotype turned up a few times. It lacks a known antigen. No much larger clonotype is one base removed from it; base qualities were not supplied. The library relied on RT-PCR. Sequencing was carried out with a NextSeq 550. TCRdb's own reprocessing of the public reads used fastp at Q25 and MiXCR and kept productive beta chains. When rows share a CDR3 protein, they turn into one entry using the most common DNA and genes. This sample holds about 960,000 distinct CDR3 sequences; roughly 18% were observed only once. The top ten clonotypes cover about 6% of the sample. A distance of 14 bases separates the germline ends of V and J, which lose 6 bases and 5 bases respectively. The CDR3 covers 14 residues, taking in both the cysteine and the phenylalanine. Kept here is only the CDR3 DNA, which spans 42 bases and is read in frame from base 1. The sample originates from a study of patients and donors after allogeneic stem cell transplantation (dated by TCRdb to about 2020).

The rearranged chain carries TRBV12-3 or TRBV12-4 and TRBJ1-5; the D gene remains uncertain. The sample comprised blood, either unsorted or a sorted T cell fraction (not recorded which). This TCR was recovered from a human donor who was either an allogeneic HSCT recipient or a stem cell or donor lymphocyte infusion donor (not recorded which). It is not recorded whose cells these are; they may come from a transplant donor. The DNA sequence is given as TGTGCCAGCAGGGACGGCCTTGGGGATCAGCCCCAGCATTTT. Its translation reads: CASRDGLGDQPQHF.